This T cell receptor (beta chain) was found in a study of identical twins. This clonotype was seen ten or more times. V dropped 6 bases and J dropped 6 bases, with 19 bases sitting between them. The length of the CDR3 is 14 residues. CDR1 is SQVTM, CDR2 ANQGSEA, per germline. Each CDR3 protein gets one entry after TCRdb re-called the 5' RACE reads with MiXCR. The sample has hundreds of thousands of distinct CDR3 sequences; roughly an eighth are singletons. The sequenced sample was memory (CD45RO+) T cells sorted from blood. The J gene is TRBJ2-3, the V gene TRBV29-1; a weak D match, TRBD2 (5 bases). The receptor's source is a woman younger than 35 in good health. DNA of the CDR3: TGCAGCGTGGCCGAAGGGTGGCGGGCCGATACGCAGTATTTT. Protein product: CSVAEGWRADTQYF.